The 24 T cell receptor beta chains below come from one sample, sequenced in a study of vaccination and CD4 T cells after COVID-19. An Oncomine TCR Beta short-read assay was used to sequence the DNA from cultured CD4+ T cells. TCRdb ran MiXCR on the PCR reads and lists one entry per CDR3 protein. Of 20,000 or so distinct CDR3 sequences detected, 51% appear once; the ten largest clones hold 10% to 13%. Treatment specified: roughly 11-day PBMC culture with coronavirus spike peptide pools or control peptides (ViraFEST assay). These TCRs are of unknown antigen specificity. The sample here was CD4+ T cells from blood, cultured in vitro, taken before SARS-CoV-2 vaccination. The receptors shown here come from a human donor who had recovered from COVID-19.

J is TRBJ2-3 and V is TRBV10-2; perhaps TRBD2 as D (6 bases). Germline assignment: CDR1 WSHSY and CDR2 SAAADI. The V gene lost 7 bases and the J gene lost 11 bases, with 13 bases spanning the gap. The CDR3 has 11 residues. This chain's CDR3 is CASIAAREQYF. The CDR3 DNA reads TGCGCCAGCATAGCGGCCAGGGAGCAGTATTTT.

This chain connects TRBV20-1 to TRBJ2-7, with D possibly matching TRBD2 (5 bases). Trimming cost V 1 base and J 0 bases, with 16 bases left between them. Germline V gene sequence: CDR1 DFQATT, CDR2 SNEGSKA (reference sequence). CDR3 size: 16 residues. The CDR3 protein is CSARGALRANSYEQYF. The CDR3 bases are TGCAGTGCTAGAGGGGCCTTGCGGGCAAACTCCTACGAGCAGTACTTC.

V and J are TRBV20-1 and TRBJ2-1; 14 nucleotides match TRBD2. CDR1 and CDR2 from the germline V gene are DFQATT and SNEGSKA (reference sequence). The ends lost 5 bases at V and 0 bases at J; junction bases unmatched: 3. The CDR3 runs to 16 residues. The CDR3 bases are TGCAGTGCTCGAGGGACTAGCGGGAGCTCCTACAATGAGCAGTTCTTC. This codes for CSARGTSGSSYNEQFF.

The genes are TRBV20-1 and TRBJ2-7; D not certain. Trimming removed 2 bases at V and 3 bases at J, with 14 bases between. The germline CDR1 and CDR2 sequences are DFQATT and SNEGSKA (reference sequence). The CDR3 extends over 14 amino acids. The CDR3 DNA is TGCAGTGCTAGACCCAGGTCTATTCTCTACGAGCAGTACTTC. It translates to CSARPRSILYEQYF.

The chain employs TRBV2 and TRBJ1-2, with D unresolved. Germline lookup yields CDR1 SNHLY and CDR2 FYNNEI. The CDR3 is 14 amino acids. V was cut by 3 bases and J by 7 bases, with 15 bases left in between. CDR3 in DNA: TGTGCCAGCAGTGATGTTTTCACGGGCGGTGGCTACACCTTC. Encoded protein: CASSDVFTGGGYTF.

This clonotype was observed a single time. The chain is built from TRBV20-1 and TRBJ2-5; 7 positions agree with TRBD1. V gave up 5 bases and J gave up 2 bases; unmatched junction bases: 8. This CDR3 has 14 amino acids. From germline, CDR1 is DFQATT and CDR2 SNEGSKA (reference sequence). CDR3 region: CSAGKTGFQETQYF. The CDR3 nucleotides are TGCAGTGCTGGGAAGACAGGGTTTCAAGAGACCCAGTACTTC.

The V call is TRBV30, the J call TRBJ1-5; D remains unclear. The CDR3 is 13 amino acids. Trimming took 0 bases from V and 3 from J, leaving 6 bases between them. Germline values: CDR1 GTSNPN, CDR2 SVGIG (reference sequence). CDR3 protein: CAWSVQDNQPQHF. In DNA, the CDR3 is TGTGCCTGGAGTGTTCAGGACAATCAGCCCCAGCATTTT.

This clonotype appeared a few times. The chain is built from TRBV20-1 and TRBJ2-3; D is perhaps TRBD1 (5 bases). This CDR3 spans 15 amino acids. Germline CDR1 DFQATT, CDR2 SNEGSKA (reference sequence). V was clipped by 5 bases and J by 1 base, with 16 bases between them. The CDR3 sequence: CSAEYRGGGTDTQYF. The CDR3, as DNA: TGCAGTGCTGAATATAGGGGTGGGGGCACAGATACGCAGTATTTT.

J is TRBJ2-2 and V is TRBV5-4; 13 bases line up with TRBD2. The CDR3 length is 16 residues. Germline loops: CDR1 SGHNT, CDR2 YYREEE (reference sequence). V gave up 4 bases and J gave up 4 bases; unmatched junction bases: 4. The CDR3 loop is CASSAGLAGVTGELFF. The CDR3 DNA is TGTGCCAGCAGCGCAGGACTAGCGGGAGTCACCGGGGAGCTGTTTTTT.

The chain joins TRBV4-1 to TRBJ2-3; 10 nucleotides align to TRBD2. V trimming: 3 bases; J trimming: 4 bases; junction bases outside the gene matches: 10. CDR3 size: 17 residues. Germline V lookup: CDR1 MGHRA, CDR2 YSYEKL. DNA of the CDR3: TGCGCCAGCAGCCACGAAAGGCTAGCGGGAGCACCAGATACGCAGTATTTT. Its protein is CASSHERLAGAPDTQYF.

This clonotype was seen more than once but under ten times. V gene TRBV25-1 combines with J gene TRBJ1-1; 9 bases match TRBD1. The germline gives CDR1 MGHDK, CDR2 SYGVNS. The junction had 11 bases not matched to a gene; V was cut back by 7 bases and J by 11 bases. The CDR3 covers 13 residues. DNA for the CDR3: TGTGCCAGCAAGGTTCCGGGACAGGGACGGGCTTTCTTT. Translated, it gives CASKVPGQGRAFF.

The chain is built from TRBV2 and TRBJ1-2, with D perhaps matching TRBD1 (5 bases). Looked up from germline, CDR1 is SNHLY and CDR2 is FYNNEI. V lost 7 bases and J lost 6, with 12 bases in between. The CDR3 sequence is 12 residues long. This chain's CDR3 is CASNRGRDGYTF. CDR3 sequence (DNA): TGTGCCAGCAACCGGGGCAGAGATGGCTACACCTTC. Filled out from reference TRBV2 and TRBJ1-2, the complete variable domain reads EPEVTQTPSHQVTQMGQEVILRCVPISNHLYFYWYRQILGQKVEFLVSFYNNEISEKSEIFDDQFSVERPDGSNFTLKIRSTKLEDSAMYFCASNRGRDGYTFGSGTRLTVV.

This clonotype was seen a few times. The rearrangement links TRBV6-2 or TRBV6-3 to TRBJ1-5; D not resolved. V lost 4 bases, J lost 7 bases, and 11 bases lay in between. CDR1 and CDR2 (germline): MNHEY, SVGEGT. The CDR3 runs to 13 residues. CDR3 nucleotides: TGTGCCAGCAGTTCCGTCGGGCTACAGCCCCAGCATTTT. It specifies CASSSVGLQPQHF.

This chain joins TRBV30 and TRBJ1-2; no firm D call. CDR3 length: 13 amino acids. The germline gives CDR1 GTSNPN, CDR2 SVGIG (reference sequence). Trimming shortened V by 1 base and J by 8 bases, and 14 bases separated the two germline ends. In nucleotides, the CDR3 is TGTGCCTGGAGTGGCCTTCAAAGGAGAGGCTACACCTTC. Its protein is CAWSGLQRRGYTF.

The J gene is TRBJ1-1, the V gene TRBV12-3 or TRBV12-4; 9 nucleotides agree with TRBD1. With 7 bases clipped from V and 1 base from J, the junction kept 1 base outside the gene matches. The CDR3 totals 13 residues. In nucleotides, the CDR3 is TGTGCCAGCAACAGGGGGCCGAACACTGAAGCTTTCTTT. Amino acid sequence: CASNRGPNTEAFF.

The CDR3 DNA reads TGCGCCAGCAGTGAGAGGCGGGGAAGCACAGATACGCAGTATTTT. Translation gives CASSERRGSTDTQYF. This chain links TRBV10-1 with TRBJ2-3, with D tentatively TRBD2 (6 bases). The ends were cut back, 2 bases at V and 0 bases at J, with 9 bases in the middle. Germline V lookup: CDR1 WNHNN, CDR2 SYGVQD (reference sequence). The CDR3 is made up of 15 amino acids.

The chain is built from TRBV6-5 and TRBJ2-1; D is possibly TRBD2 (6 bases). The CDR3 sequence is 16 residues long. Germline CDR1 MNHEY, CDR2 SVGAGI. The ends were cut back, 2 bases at V and 0 bases at J, with 11 bases in the middle. The chain's CDR3 is CASSYTGVSSYNEQFF. Here the CDR3 DNA reads TGTGCCAGCAGTTACACGGGAGTGAGCTCCTACAATGAGCAGTTCTTC.

The rearrangement joins TRBV6-1 to TRBJ2-2; 15 bases align to TRBD2. The CDR3 is 16 amino acids. The V and J ends lost 10 bases and 7 bases, in that order; junction bases with no gene match: 10. Germline CDR1 MNHNS, CDR2 SASEGT. CDR3 coding DNA: TGTGCCACCCTCGGACTAGCGGGGGGGACGGGCGGGGAGCTGTTTTTT. The encoded protein is CATLGLAGGTGGELFF.

V is TRBV24-1 and J is TRBJ2-1, with D maybe TRBD2 (6 bases). V lost 5 bases and J lost 11, with 21 bases in between. This CDR3 spans 15 amino acids. CDR1 is KGHDR and CDR2 is SFDVKD in the germline V gene. The CDR3 spells CATSVAEGATNKQFF. The CDR3 coding sequence is TGTGCCACCAGTGTAGCGGAAGGGGCCACGAATAAGCAGTTCTTC.

The rearrangement links TRBV4-1 to TRBJ1-2; D ambiguous. Germline V gives CDR1 MGHRA, CDR2 YSYEKL. The CDR3 spans 15 residues. V lost 0 bases and J 4 bases, leaving 12 bases between the germline ends. CDR3 bases: TGCGCCAGCAGCCAAGAGTTTGCGGGCGGCTATGGCTACACCTTC. It encodes CASSQEFAGGYGYTF.

This clonotype was observed a few times. The rearrangement links TRBV20-1 to TRBJ2-7; 8 bases line up with TRBD2. The V gene's germline CDR1 is DFQATT and CDR2 SNEGSKA (reference sequence). This CDR3 has 12 residues. DNA for the CDR3: TGCAGCGCGGGGGGTGGGAACTACGAGCAGTACTTC. Protein product: CSAGGGNYEQYF.

The V call is TRBV19, the J call TRBJ1-1, with a weak D call TRBD1 (5 bases). The CDR3 length is 15 residues. V was pared by 6 bases and J by 0 bases, with 14 bases between. The germline V gene encodes CDR1 LNHDA and CDR2 SQIVND (reference sequence). CDR3 sequence (DNA): TGTGCCAGTAGGACCCCGGGACGGATGAACACTGAAGCTTTCTTT. Translation: CASRTPGRMNTEAFF.

The chain couples TRBV20-1 to TRBJ1-5; D is ambiguous. The germline V gene has CDR1 DFQATT and CDR2 SNEGSKA (reference sequence). The CDR3 sequence is 14 residues long. Trimming took off 0 bases at V and 7 bases at J, with 13 bases between the two ends. The CDR3, as DNA: TGCAGTGCTAGAGAAGCCTCGCCAGGACAGCCCCAGCATTTT. This translates into CSAREASPGQPQHF.

This clonotype has only a few counts. V is TRBV7-8 and J is TRBJ1-5, with 7 bases aligning to TRBD1. There are 15 residues in the CDR3. The germline CDR1 and CDR2 sequences are SGHVS and FQNEAQ. The ends lost 5 bases at V and 7 bases at J; junction bases unmatched: 11. For the CDR3, the DNA is TGTGCCAGCAGCCCCCGCAGACAGGGCAGCCAGCCCCAGCATTTT. It is translated as CASSPRRQGSQPQHF.